What follows describes a single TCR beta chain. Clones were sequenced by immunoSEQ multiplex PCR, and TCRdb holds only the in-frame ones, with some missing. The profile shows 55,000 to 70,000 clones, roughly 86% of them singletons. This CDR3 is 15 amino acids long. CDR1 LGHNA and CDR2 YNFKEQ come from the germline V gene. V gave up 0 bases and J gave up 8 bases, with 14 bases separating them. The sample belongs to a study of blood T cell repertoires in COVID-19. Study as a whole: COVID-19 samples collected from the United States, Italy and Spain covered acute and convalescent phases.

V usage is TRBV4-2 and J usage is TRBJ2-1, with D perhaps matching TRBD1 (7 bases). This receptor was identified in a woman aged 45 to 65 with active or convalescent COVID-19. What was sequenced was peripheral blood. The CDR3: CASSQEIRGRHEQFF. DNA of the CDR3: TGTGCCAGCAGCCAAGAAATCAGGGGGAGGCATGAGCAGTTCTTC.